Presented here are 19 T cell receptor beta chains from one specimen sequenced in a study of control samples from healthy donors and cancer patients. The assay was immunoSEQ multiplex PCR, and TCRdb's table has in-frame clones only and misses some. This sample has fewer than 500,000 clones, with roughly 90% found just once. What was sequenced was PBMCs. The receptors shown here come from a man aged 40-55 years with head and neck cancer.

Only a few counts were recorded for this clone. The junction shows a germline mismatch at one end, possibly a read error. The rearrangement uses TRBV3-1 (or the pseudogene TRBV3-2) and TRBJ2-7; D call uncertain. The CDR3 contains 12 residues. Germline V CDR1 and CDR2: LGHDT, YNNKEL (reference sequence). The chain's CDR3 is CASSQEDYEQYF. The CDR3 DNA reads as TGTGCCAGCAGTCAAGAGGACTACGAGCAGTACTTC.

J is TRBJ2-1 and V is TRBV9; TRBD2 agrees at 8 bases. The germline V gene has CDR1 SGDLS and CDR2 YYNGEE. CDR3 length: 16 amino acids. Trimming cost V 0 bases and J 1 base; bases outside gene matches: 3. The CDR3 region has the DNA TGTGCCAGCAGCGTAGCTACTAGCGGTTCCTACAATGAGCAGTTCTTC. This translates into CASSVATSGSYNEQFF.

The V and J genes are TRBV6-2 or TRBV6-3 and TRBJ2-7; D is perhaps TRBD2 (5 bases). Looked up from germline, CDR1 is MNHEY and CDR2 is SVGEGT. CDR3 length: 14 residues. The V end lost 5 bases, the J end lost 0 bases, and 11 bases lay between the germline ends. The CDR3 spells CASSPTRNSYEQYF. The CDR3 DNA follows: TGTGCCAGCAGTCCAACTAGGAACTCCTACGAGCAGTACTTC.

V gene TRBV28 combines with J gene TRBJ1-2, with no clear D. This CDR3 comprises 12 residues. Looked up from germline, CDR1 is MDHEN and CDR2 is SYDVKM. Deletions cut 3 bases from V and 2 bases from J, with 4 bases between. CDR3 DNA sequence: TGTGCCAGCAGTTTGTCAAACTATGGCTACACCTTC. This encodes CASSLSNYGYTF.

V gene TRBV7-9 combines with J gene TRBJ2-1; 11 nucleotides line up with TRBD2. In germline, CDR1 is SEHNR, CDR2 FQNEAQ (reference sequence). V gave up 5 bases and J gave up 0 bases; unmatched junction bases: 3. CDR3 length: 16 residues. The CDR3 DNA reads TGTGCCAGCAGCGTTAGCGGGAGGGCCTCCTACAATGAGCAGTTCTTC. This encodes CASSVSGRASYNEQFF. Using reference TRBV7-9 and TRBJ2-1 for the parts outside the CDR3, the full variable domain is DTGVSQNPRHKITKRGQNVTFRCDPISEHNRLYWYRQTLGQGPEFLTYFQNEAQLEKSRLLSDRFSAERPKGSFSTLEIQRTEQGDSAMYLCASSVSGRASYNEQFFGPGTRLTVL.

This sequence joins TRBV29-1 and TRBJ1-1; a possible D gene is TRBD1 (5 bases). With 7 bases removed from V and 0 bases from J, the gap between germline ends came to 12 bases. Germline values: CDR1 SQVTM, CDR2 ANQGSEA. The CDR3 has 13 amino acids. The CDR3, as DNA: TGCAGCGCTGTAGACAGTTTGAACACTGAAGCTTTCTTT. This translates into CSAVDSLNTEAFF.

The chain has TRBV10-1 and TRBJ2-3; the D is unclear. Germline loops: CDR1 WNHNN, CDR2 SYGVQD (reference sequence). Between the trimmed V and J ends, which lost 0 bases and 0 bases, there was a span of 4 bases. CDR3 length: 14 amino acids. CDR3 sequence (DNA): TGCGCCAGCAGTGAGTCCCAGAGCACAGATACGCAGTATTTT. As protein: CASSESQSTDTQYF.

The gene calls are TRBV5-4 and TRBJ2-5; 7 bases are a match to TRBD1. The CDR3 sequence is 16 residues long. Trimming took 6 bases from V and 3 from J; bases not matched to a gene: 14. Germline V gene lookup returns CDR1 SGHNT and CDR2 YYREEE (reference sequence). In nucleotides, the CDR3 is TGTGCCAGCACCTGGTGGGGTAGGGGGCCTGAAGAGACCCAGTACTTC. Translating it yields CASTWWGRGPEETQYF.

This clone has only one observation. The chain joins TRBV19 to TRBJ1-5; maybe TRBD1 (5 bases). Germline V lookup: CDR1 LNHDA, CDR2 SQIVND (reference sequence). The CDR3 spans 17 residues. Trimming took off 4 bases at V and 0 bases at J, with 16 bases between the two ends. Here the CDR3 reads CASSTGRGRNSNQPQHF. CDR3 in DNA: TGTGCCAGTAGTACGGGACGGGGAAGGAATAGCAATCAGCCCCAGCATTTT.

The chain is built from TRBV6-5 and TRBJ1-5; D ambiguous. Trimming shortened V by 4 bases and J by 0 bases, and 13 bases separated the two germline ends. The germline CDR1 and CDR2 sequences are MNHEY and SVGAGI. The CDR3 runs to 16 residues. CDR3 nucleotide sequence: TGTGCCAGCAGTTCACTGCGGAGGCATAGCAATCAGCCCCAGCATTTT. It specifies CASSSLRRHSNQPQHF.

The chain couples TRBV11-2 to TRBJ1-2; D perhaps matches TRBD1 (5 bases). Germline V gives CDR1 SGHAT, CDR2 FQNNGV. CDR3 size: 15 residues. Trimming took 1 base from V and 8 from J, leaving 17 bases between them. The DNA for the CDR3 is TGTGCCAGCAGCTTAGGGGGGATTCTGGAGCAAGGCTACACCTTC. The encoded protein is CASSLGGILEQGYTF. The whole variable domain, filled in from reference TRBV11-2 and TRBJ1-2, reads EAGVAQSPRYKIIEKRQSVAFWCNPISGHATLYWYQQILGQGPKLLIQFQNNGVVDDSQLPKDRFSAERLKGVDSTLKIQPAKLEDSAVYLCASSLGGILEQGYTFGSGTRLTVV.

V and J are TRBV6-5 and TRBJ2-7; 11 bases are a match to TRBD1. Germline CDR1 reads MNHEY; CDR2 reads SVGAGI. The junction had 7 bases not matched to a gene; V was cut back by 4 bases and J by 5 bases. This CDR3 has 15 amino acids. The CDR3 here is CASSSPWTGGNEQYF. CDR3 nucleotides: TGTGCCAGCAGTTCCCCTTGGACAGGGGGCAACGAGCAGTACTTC.

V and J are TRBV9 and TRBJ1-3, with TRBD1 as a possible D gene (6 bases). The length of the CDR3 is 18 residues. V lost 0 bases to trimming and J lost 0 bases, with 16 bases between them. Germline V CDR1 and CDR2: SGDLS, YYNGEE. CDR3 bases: TGTGCCAGCAGCGTAGGTCCGGGGGCGGCGAGCTCTGGAAACACCATATATTTT. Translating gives CASSVGPGAASSGNTIYF. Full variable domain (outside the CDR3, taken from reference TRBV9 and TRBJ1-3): DSGVTQTPKHLITATGQRVTLRCSPRSGDLSVYWYQQSLDQGLQFLIQYYNGEERAKGNILERFSAQQFPDLHSELNLSSLELGDSALYFCASSVGPGAASSGNTIYFGEGSWLTVV.

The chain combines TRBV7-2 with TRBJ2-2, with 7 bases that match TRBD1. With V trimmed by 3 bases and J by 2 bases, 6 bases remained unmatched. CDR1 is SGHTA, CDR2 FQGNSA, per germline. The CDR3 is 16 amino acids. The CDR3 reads CASSFYRGENTGELFF. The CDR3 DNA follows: TGTGCCAGCAGCTTCTACAGGGGCGAAAACACCGGGGAGCTGTTTTTT.

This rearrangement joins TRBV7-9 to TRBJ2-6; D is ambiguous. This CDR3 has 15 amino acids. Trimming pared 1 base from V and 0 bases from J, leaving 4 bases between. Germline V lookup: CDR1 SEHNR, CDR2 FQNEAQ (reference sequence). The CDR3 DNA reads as TGTGCCAGCAGCTTAGTGAACTCTGGGGCCAACGTCCTGACTTTC. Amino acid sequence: CASSLVNSGANVLTF. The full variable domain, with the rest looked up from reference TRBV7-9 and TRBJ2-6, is DTGVSQNPRHKITKRGQNVTFRCDPISEHNRLYWYRQTLGQGPEFLTYFQNEAQLEKSRLLSDRFSAERPKGSFSTLEIQRTEQGDSAMYLCASSLVNSGANVLTFGAGSRLTVL.

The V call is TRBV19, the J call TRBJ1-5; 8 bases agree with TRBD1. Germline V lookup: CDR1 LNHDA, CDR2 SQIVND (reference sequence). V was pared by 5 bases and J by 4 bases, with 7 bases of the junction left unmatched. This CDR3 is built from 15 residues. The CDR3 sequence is CASSLPGQVNQPQHF. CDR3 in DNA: TGTGCCAGTAGTTTGCCGGGACAGGTTAATCAGCCCCAGCATTTT.

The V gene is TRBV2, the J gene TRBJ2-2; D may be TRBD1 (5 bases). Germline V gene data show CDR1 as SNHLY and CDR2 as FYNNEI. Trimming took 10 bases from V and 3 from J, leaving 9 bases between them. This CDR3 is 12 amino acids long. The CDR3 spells CATPRDTGELFF. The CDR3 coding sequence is TGTGCCACCCCCAGGGACACCGGGGAGCTGTTTTTT.

The DNA for the CDR3 is TGTGCTAGTGGTTTAGATGGGACTGAAGCTTTCTTT. This sequence encodes CASGLDGTEAFF. This chain joins TRBV12-5 and TRBJ1-1; D not certain. The V and J ends lost 3 bases and 5 bases respectively, with 7 bases between them. The germline V gene has CDR1 LGHNT and CDR2 FRNRAP. The CDR3 contains 12 residues.

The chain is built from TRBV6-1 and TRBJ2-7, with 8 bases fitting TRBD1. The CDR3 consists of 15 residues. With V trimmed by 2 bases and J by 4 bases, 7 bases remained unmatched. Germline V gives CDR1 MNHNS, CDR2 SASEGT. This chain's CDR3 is CASSERGQGSYEQYF. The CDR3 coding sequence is TGTGCCAGCAGTGAACGAGGACAGGGATCGTACGAGCAGTACTTC.